The present TCR beta chain was sequenced within a study of T cells in Graves' hyperthyroidism and ophthalmopathy. Points on this clonotype: The antigen is undetermined.

Authors of the study amplified TCR beta CDR3 regions from RNA transcripts. First-round RT-PCR with HTBI primers amplified the TCR CDR3 region. TCRdb analysed the multiplex PCR reads with MiXCR anew, one entry per CDR3 protein. This table holds approximately 740,000 distinct CDR3 sequences, about 15% found once. Findings and caveats of the study: The model identified upcoming ophthalmopathy a median around 6 months ahead of onset.

With V trimmed by 0 bases and J by 6 bases, 8 bases remained unmatched. CDR3 length equals 18 residues. CDR1 is SGHRS, CDR2 YFSETQ, per germline. Patients were excluded for uncontrolled infection, other autoimmune disease, pregnancy or lactation. The PBMCs had their origin in more than 9.5 ml of fresh peripheral blood. Sequenced input: blood. This TCR derives from a woman aged 18-29 years with Graves' hyperthyroidism. The chain is built from TRBV5-1 and TRBJ2-2; 13 bases agree with TRBD2. The CDR3 protein is CASSLELAGGPGSGELFF. The CDR3 DNA is TGCGCCAGCAGCTTGGAACTAGCGGGAGGGCCTGGCTCCGGGGAGCTGTTTTTT.